Below, one T cell receptor (beta chain) is given with its context. The authors' processing: Estimation of nucleated cell counts relied on the amplification of reference gene primers. The method was immunoSEQ multiplex PCR; TCRdb's version includes in-frame clones alone and lacks a portion of them. V and J calls and clone size are copied from that table; D and trimming were computed from the DNA. Of under 300,000 clones detected, 86% appear once; the ten largest clones hold 3%. This sample was included in a study of blood T cell repertoires in COVID-19. The overall study: The United States, Italy and Spain were the sources of the acute and convalescent COVID-19 samples. The analysed material was cDNA or gDNA that came from T cells, B-cell-depleted T cells, or PBMCs.

Sequencing used peripheral blood. This clonotype was sampled from a woman in her twenties or thirties with active or convalescent COVID-19.

CDR3 protein: CASSVKVVNSPLHF. The DNA for the CDR3 is TGTGCCAGCAGCGTAAAAGTAGTGAATTCACCCCTCCACTTT. The chain carries TRBV9 and TRBJ1-6; D is unclear. CDR1 and CDR2 from the germline V gene are SGDLS and YYNGEE. The CDR3 contains 14 residues. Trimming removed 1 base at V and 7 bases at J, with 9 bases between.